Reported below is one T cell receptor beta chain. Antigen: not known. TCRdb's copy holds only in-frame clones and misses some; the assay was immunoSEQ multiplex PCR. Of around 150,000 clones listed, roughly 77% were seen once; the top ten hold roughly 1.9%. Losses at the gene ends were 0 bases for V and 8 bases for J; bases not matched to a gene: 12. The germline gives CDR1 SGHTA, CDR2 FQGTGA. This CDR3 region has 17 residues. This specimen belongs to a study of cytotoxic CD8 clonotypes in ibrutinib-treated CLL. Regarding the study as a whole: Public clonotypes, an uncommon group, contracted or remained stable on treatment.

The sequence derives from a human donor with chronic lymphocytic leukemia. The genes are TRBV7-3 and TRBJ1-2; 10 bases map to TRBD1. The source material was PBMCs, sampled after 12 months of ibrutinib treatment. CDR3 DNA: TGTGCCAGCAGCTTAACCGGGACAGGGGCTGCAATGGGCGGCTACACCTTC. It encodes CASSLTGTGAAMGGYTF.